The sequence of this TCR beta chain was determined in a study of siplizumab effects on memory and regulatory T cells. Trimming took 6 bases from V and 0 from J; bases not matched to a gene: 7. The CDR3 is made up of 15 amino acids. From germline, CDR1 is SQVTM and CDR2 ANQGSEA. The repertoire was sequenced with immunoSEQ multiplex PCR; TCRdb's copy has only in-frame clones and lacks some. The repertoire has approximately 56,000 clones, around 98% of them found once; the top ten carry about 1.1%. V gene TRBV29-1 combines with J gene TRBJ2-3; 9 bases are a match to TRBD1. Input material: naive CD8+ T cells sorted from blood. The sequence derives from a human donor in good health. CDR3 residues: CSVTPQGASTDTQYF. CDR3 in DNA: TGCAGCGTAACACCACAGGGGGCAAGCACAGATACGCAGTATTTT.